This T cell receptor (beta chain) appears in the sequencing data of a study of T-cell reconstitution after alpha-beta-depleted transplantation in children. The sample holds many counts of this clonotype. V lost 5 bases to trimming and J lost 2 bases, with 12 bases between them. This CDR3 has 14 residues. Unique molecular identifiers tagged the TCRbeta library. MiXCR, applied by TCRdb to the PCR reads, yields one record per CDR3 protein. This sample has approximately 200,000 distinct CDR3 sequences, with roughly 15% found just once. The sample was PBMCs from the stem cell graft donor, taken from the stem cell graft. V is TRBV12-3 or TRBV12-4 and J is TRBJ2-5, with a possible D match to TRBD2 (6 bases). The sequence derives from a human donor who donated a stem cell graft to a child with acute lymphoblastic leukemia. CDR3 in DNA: TGTGCCAGCAGTCCCGGGACTGTTCAAGAGACCCAGTACTTC. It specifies CASSPGTVQETQYF.